A selection of T cell receptor beta chains follows, all from one sample in a study of T cells in Graves' hyperthyroidism and ophthalmopathy. Each CDR3 protein is one row after TCRdb ran MiXCR on the multiplex PCR reads. Of roughly 200,000 distinct CDR3 sequences listed, around 16% were seen once; the top ten hold about two fifths. The sequenced sample consisted of blood. The receptors shown here come from a man aged 40-49 years with Graves' hyperthyroidism. Each CDR3 is given with its conserved first and last residue. The D gene is left open where the match is weak. Where a row states a size, it is once, few, many or the class of an expanded clone; other rows omit it.

>TRBV18|.|TRBJ2-5|many
CASSPQGPGPHSGETQYF
TGTGCCAGCTCACCACAGGGTCCGGGACCACACTCGGGGGAGACCCAGTACTTC
>TRBV7-6|.|TRBJ2-1|.
CASSLPVGEQFF
TGTGCCAGCAGCTTGCCGGTGGGAGAGCAGTTCTTC
>TRBV20-1|.|TRBJ2-3|.
CSARGGASGDTQYF
TGCAGTGCTAGAGGGGGGGCTAGCGGAGATACGCAGTATTTT
>TRBV28|TRBD1|TRBJ1-2|many
CASSSGTALWGYTF
TGTGCCAGCAGTTCCGGGACAGCCTTATGGGGCTACACCTTC
>TRBV7-2|TRBD2|TRBJ2-7|.
CASSLDPPTWTSGSYEQYF
TGTGCCAGCAGCTTAGACCCACCTACGTGGACTAGCGGAAGCTACGAGCAGTACTTC
>TRBV27|TRBD2|TRBJ2-3|.
CASSLVSSGGLEDTQYF
TGTGCCAGCAGTTTAGTTTCGAGCGGGGGGCTAGAAGATACGCAGTATTTT
>TRBV4-3|.|TRBJ1-1|few
CASSLRTPRTEAFF
TGCGCCAGCAGCCTTCGGACACCCCGCACTGAAGCTTTCTTT
>TRBV3-2|.|TRBJ1-1|many
CASSQEADMNTEAFF
TGTGCCAGCAGCCAAGAGGCAGACATGAACACTGAAGCTTTCTTT
>TRBV6-2/TRBV6-3|TRBD1|TRBJ2-7|once
CASSYGTGDPHEQYF
TGTGCCAGCAGTTACGGGACAGGGGACCCCCACGAGCAGTACTTC
>TRBV7-9|.|TRBJ2-7|few
CASSKGRSSYEQYF
TGTGCCAGCAGCAAGGGACGGAGCTCCTACGAGCAGTACTTC
>TRBV27|TRBD2|TRBJ2-7|many
CASRTSGAYEQYF
TGTGCCAGCCGGACTAGCGGGGCCTACGAGCAGTACTTC
>TRBV5-1|.|TRBJ2-2|.
CASSYLTGSSTGELFF
TGCGCCAGCAGCTATCTTACAGGGTCGAGCACCGGGGAGCTGTTTTTT
>TRBV12-3/TRBV12-4|TRBD2|TRBJ2-6|.
CASRPSGGAVSSGANVLTF
TGTGCCAGCAGACCCAGCGGGGGGGCCGTGTCTTCTGGGGCCAACGTCCTGACTTTC
>TRBV20-1|TRBD2|TRBJ2-2|few
CSYSGGGRTGELFF
TGCAGCTACTCGGGGGGGGGGAGGACCGGGGAGCTGTTTTTT
>TRBV30|.|TRBJ2-1|many
CAWNGPSNYNEQFF
TGTGCCTGGAATGGACCTTCGAACTACAATGAGCAGTTCTTC
>TRBV5-7|.|TRBJ2-7|many
CASNNGGTGSYEQYF
TGTGCCAGCAACAATGGGGGGACTGGGTCCTACGAGCAGTACTTC
>TRBV28|TRBD1|TRBJ2-1|many
CASSLLTTGGLGNEQFF
TGTGCCAGCAGTCTTCTAACTACAGGGGGCTTAGGCAATGAGCAGTTCTTC
>TRBV7-8|.|TRBJ1-4|many
CASSPRAGREKLFF
TGTGCCAGCAGCCCCCGGGCAGGGAGGGAAAAACTGTTTTTT
>TRBV30|TRBD2|TRBJ2-3|.
CALSGSGGRADTQYF
TGTGCCCTCTCCGGTAGCGGGGGTAGGGCAGATACGCAGTATTTT
>TRBV15|.|TRBJ2-2|many
CATSRVIGELFF
TGTGCCACCAGCAGAGTGATCGGGGAGCTGTTTTTT
>TRBV5-5|.|TRBJ2-5|few
CASSFRGDTVQETQYF
TGTGCCAGCAGCTTTCGAGGGGACACGGTTCAAGAGACCCAGTACTTC
>TRBV5-1|.|TRBJ1-2|many
CASSRGPPSSTGYTF
TGCGCCAGCAGCCGAGGACCCCCATCTAGTACTGGCTACACCTTC
>TRBV4-3|.|TRBJ2-5|.
CASSPQHGNLRETQYF
TGCGCCAGCAGCCCTCAACACGGTAACCTCCGGGAGACCCAGTACTTC